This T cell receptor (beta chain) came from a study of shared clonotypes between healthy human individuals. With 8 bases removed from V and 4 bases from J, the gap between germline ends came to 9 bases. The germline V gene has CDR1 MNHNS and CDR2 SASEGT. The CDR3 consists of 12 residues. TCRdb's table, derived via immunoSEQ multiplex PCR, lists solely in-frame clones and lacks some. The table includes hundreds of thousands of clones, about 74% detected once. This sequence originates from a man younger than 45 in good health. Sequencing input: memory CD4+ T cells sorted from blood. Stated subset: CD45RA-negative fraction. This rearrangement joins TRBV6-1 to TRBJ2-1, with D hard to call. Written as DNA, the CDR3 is TGTGCCAGCGCCAGGATTTACAATGAGCAGTTCTTC. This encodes CASARIYNEQFF.